Listed below are T cell receptor beta chains from one sample, sequenced in a study of early T cells in non-severe SARS-CoV-2 infection. TCRdb recomputed calls from the 5' RACE reads with MiXCR, one row per CDR3 protein. This sample has tens of thousands of distinct CDR3 sequences; roughly 10% occur once, and the top ten carry 8.5% to 9.5%. The sample taken for sequencing was whole blood. The receptors stem from an adult who was a healthcare worker with PCR-confirmed SARS-CoV-2 infection or an uninfected control (not recorded which). CDR3s leave out the opening cysteine and the closing phenylalanine or tryptophan. The D gene is left open where the match is weak.

D | J | V | CDR3
. | TRBJ1-1 | TRBV3-2 | ASSQDCRDWDTEAF
TRBD2 | TRBJ2-7 | TRBV6-5 | ASSSASGRAVDEQY
TRBD2 | TRBJ2-4 | TRBV14 | ASSATSDKNIQY
TRBD2 | TRBJ2-1 | TRBV20-1 | SARGTSVFNEQF
TRBD1 | TRBJ2-3 | TRBV9 | ASSSYRGRSADTQY
. | TRBJ1-2 | TRBV10-3 | AIRPSRGWYGYT
. | TRBJ2-1 | TRBV3-1 | ASSQDWGAAYNEQF
TRBD2 | TRBJ2-1 | TRBV19 | ASSASGSNPSSEQF
. | TRBJ1-5 | TRBV27 | ASSLYEIGRPQH
TRBD2 | TRBJ2-3 | TRBV7-2 | ASSPVSGGTDTQY
TRBD1 | TRBJ2-5 | TRBV10-3 | AISDRDRGETQY
. | TRBJ2-7 | TRBV19 | ASSYKTVGWHEQY
TRBD2 | TRBJ2-7 | TRBV29-1 | SGLARESYEQY
. | TRBJ1-2 | TRBV7-2 | ASSLRESQTYGYT
. | TRBJ1-6 | TRBV9 | ASSVEADATDSPLH
TRBD1 | TRBJ2-5 | TRBV7-7 | ASSPRWDSQETQY
. | TRBJ2-3 | TRBV13 | ASRTWGGFTDTQY
TRBD2 | TRBJ2-3 | TRBV20-1 | SASTLAGLGDTQY
TRBD1 | TRBJ2-1 | TRBV29-1 | SVEFQTGSPDEQF
TRBD1 | TRBJ1-6 | TRBV20-1 | SAQGVHSPLH
TRBD2 | TRBJ2-2 | TRBV10-3 | ATGTSGIGELF
. | TRBJ2-2 | TRBV6-5 | ASSYAGLGGELF
TRBD2 | TRBJ2-3 | TRBV18 | ASSPPTAGASTDTQY
. | TRBJ2-7 | TRBV7-9 | ASSLIAPEQY
. | TRBJ2-1 | TRBV19 | ASTAGSLSYNEQF
TRBD2 | TRBJ2-1 | TRBV20-1 | SAPNLTPGLAGGFNEQF
. | TRBJ1-1 | TRBV20-1 | SASPPFLGVTENTEAF
TRBD1 | TRBJ2-5 | TRBV9 | ASSVTGATETQY
. | TRBJ2-1 | TRBV7-7 | ASSFPGTDEQF
. | TRBJ1-2 | TRBV5-1 | ASAPGSANYGYT
. | TRBJ2-3 | TRBV4-2 | ASSQWAPGASTDTQY
TRBD1 | TRBJ2-7 | TRBV10-3 | AISESLTGNEQY
. | TRBJ2-1 | TRBV6-2/TRBV6-3 | ASTEWLAQGAEQF
. | TRBJ2-5 | TRBV6-1 | ASSEARETQY
. | TRBJ1-1 | TRBV29-1 | SVQNTEAF
. | TRBJ2-1 | TRBV2 | AGHRDSPNEQF
TRBD2 | TRBJ2-7 | TRBV5-1 | ASSWGLAGGAYEQY
TRBD1 | TRBJ1-2 | TRBV29-1 | SVEDERAGGLSGYT
. | TRBJ2-4 | TRBV5-4 | ASSLRTGGIQY
. | TRBJ1-1 | TRBV6-5 | ASTVGNTEAF
TRBD1 | TRBJ2-3 | TRBV7-2 | ASSLGQGFTDTQY
. | TRBJ2-5 | TRBV7-2 | ASSLGGGRETQY
. | TRBJ2-1 | TRBV7-2 | ASSPQFSDEQF
. | TRBJ2-1 | TRBV2 | ASSKTVSSYNEQF
TRBD2 | TRBJ2-7 | TRBV20-1 | SASTSGSYEQY
. | TRBJ2-3 | TRBV29-1 | SVEGGRDTDTQY
. | TRBJ1-1 | TRBV5-4 | ASSLTSDPTEAF
. | TRBJ2-7 | TRBV18 | ASSPQGVEQY
. | TRBJ1-2 | TRBV20-1 | SFSPGGIYGYT
. | TRBJ1-1 | TRBV6-2/TRBV6-3 | ASSSNDWGQKTEAF
TRBD2 | TRBJ2-2 | TRBV20-1 | SATGRATTGELF
. | TRBJ2-1 | TRBV20-1 | SARHSIGRGSYNEQF
TRBD1 | TRBJ2-1 | TRBV12-3/TRBV12-4 | ASSLFRDSYNEQF